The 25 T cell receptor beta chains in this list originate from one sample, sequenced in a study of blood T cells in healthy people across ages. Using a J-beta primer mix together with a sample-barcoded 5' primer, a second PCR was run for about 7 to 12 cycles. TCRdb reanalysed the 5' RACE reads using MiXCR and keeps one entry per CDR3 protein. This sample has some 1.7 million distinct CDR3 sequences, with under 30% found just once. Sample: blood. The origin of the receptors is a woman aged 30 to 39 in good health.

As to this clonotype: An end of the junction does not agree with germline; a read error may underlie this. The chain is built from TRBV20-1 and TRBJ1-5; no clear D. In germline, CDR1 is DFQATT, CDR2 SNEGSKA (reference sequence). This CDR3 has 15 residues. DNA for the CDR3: TGCAGTGCTAGACGTATAAGAGTAAATGGTCAGCCCCTGCATTTT. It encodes CSARRIRVNGQPLHF.

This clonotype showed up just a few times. The CDR3 is CAWNPPTGVYGYTF. The CDR3 nucleotides are TGTGCCTGGAATCCCCCAACAGGGGTCTATGGCTACACCTTC. This chain joins TRBV30 and TRBJ1-2, with 7 bases matching TRBD1. This CDR3 has 14 amino acids. V shed 4 bases and J 4 bases; nucleotides not matched to a gene: 9. Germline CDR1 is GTSNPN and CDR2 is SVGIG (reference sequence).

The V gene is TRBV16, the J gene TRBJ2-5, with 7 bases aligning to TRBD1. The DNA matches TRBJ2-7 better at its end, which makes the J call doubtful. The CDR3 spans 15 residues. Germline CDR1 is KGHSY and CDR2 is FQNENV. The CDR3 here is CASSHTIQTGNEQYF. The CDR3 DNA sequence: TGTGCCAGCAGCCATACGATACAGACAGGGAACGAGCAGTACTTC.

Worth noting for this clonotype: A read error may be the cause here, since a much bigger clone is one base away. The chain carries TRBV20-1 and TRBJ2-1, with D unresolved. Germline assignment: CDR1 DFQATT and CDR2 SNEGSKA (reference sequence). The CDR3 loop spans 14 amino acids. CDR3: CSAHRPETYNKQFF. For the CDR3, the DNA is TGCAGTGCTCACCGACCCGAGACCTACAATAAGCAGTTCTTC.

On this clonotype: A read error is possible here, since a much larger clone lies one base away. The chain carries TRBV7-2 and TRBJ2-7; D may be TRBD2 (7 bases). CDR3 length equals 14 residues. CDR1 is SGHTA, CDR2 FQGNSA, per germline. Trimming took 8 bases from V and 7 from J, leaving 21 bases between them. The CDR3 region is CASRPRGGLYEQYF. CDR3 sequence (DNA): TGTGCCAGCCGTCCGAGGGGGGGGTTATATGAGCAGTACTTC.

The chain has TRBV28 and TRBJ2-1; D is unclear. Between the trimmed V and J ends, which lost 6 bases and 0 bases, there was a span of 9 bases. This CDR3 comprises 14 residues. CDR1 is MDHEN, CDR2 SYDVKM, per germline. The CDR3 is CASRYSSSYNEQFF. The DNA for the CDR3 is TGTGCCAGCAGGTACTCCAGCTCCTACAATGAGCAGTTCTTC.

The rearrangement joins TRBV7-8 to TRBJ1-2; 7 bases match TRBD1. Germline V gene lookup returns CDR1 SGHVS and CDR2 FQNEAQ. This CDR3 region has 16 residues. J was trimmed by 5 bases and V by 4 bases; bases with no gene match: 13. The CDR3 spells CASSSGQVARIYGYTF. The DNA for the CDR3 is TGTGCCAGCAGCTCCGGACAGGTGGCCCGGATATATGGCTACACCTTC. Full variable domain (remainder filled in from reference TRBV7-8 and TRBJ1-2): GAGVSQSPRYKVAKRGQDVALRCDPISGHVSLFWYQQALGQGPEFLTYFQNEAQLDKSGLPSDRFFAERPEGSVSTLKIQRTQQEDSAVYLCASSSGQVARIYGYTFGSGTRLTVV.

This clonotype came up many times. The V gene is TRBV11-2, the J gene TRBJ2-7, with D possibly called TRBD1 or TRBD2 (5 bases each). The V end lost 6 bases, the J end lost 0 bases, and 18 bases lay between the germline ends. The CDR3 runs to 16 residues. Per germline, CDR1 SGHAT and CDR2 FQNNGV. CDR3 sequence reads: CASSTHLGRSSYEQYF. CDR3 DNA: TGTGCCAGCAGTACCCATTTGGGACGGAGCTCCTACGAGCAGTACTTC. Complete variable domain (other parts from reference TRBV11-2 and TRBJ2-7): EAGVAQSPRYKIIEKRQSVAFWCNPISGHATLYWYQQILGQGPKLLIQFQNNGVVDDSQLPKDRFSAERLKGVDSTLKIQPAKLEDSAVYLCASSTHLGRSSYEQYFGPGTRLTVT.

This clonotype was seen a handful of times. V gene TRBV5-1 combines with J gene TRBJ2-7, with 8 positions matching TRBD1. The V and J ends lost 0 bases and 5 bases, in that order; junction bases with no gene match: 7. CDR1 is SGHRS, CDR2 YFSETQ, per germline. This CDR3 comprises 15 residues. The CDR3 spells CASSLGTGNFNEQYF. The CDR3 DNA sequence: TGCGCCAGCAGCTTGGGGACAGGGAATTTTAACGAGCAGTACTTC.

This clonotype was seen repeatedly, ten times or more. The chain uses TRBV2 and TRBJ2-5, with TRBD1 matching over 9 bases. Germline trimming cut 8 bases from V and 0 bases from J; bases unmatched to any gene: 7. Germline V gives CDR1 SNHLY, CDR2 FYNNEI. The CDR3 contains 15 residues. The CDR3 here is CASGRDREYQETQYF. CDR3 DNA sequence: TGTGCCAGCGGCAGGGACAGGGAGTACCAAGAGACCCAGTACTTC.

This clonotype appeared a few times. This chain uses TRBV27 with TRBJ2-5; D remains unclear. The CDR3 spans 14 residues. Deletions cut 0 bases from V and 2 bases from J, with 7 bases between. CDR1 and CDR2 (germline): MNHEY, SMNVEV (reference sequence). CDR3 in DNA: TGTGCCAGCAGTTTATCGTGGGTACAAGAGACCCAGTACTTC. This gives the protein CASSLSWVQETQYF.

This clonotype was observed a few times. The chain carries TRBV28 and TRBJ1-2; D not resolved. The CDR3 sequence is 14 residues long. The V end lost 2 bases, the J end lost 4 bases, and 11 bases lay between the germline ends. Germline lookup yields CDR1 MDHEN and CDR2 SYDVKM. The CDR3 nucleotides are TGTGCCAGCAGTTTAAGGGAGACAAGCTATGGCTACACCTTC. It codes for CASSLRETSYGYTF.

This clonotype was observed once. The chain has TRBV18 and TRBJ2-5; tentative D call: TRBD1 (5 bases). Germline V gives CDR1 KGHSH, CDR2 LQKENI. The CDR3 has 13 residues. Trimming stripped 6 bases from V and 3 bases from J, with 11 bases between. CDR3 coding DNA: TGTGCCAGCTCCTCAGGGATAAAAGAGACCCAGTACTTC. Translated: CASSSGIKETQYF.

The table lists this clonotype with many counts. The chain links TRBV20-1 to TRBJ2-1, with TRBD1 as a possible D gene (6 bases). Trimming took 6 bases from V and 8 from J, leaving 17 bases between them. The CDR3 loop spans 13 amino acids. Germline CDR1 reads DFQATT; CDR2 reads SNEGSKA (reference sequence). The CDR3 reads CSAPPSGAYEQFF. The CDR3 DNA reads TGCAGTGCGCCCCCGTCAGGGGCATATGAGCAGTTCTTC.

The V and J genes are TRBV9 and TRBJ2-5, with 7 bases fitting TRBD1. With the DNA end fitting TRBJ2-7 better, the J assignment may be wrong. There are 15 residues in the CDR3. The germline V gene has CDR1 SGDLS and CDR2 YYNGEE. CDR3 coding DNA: TGTGCCAGCAGCCCTCAGGCCCCGACAGGGTCCGAGCAGTACTTC. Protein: CASSPQAPTGSEQYF.

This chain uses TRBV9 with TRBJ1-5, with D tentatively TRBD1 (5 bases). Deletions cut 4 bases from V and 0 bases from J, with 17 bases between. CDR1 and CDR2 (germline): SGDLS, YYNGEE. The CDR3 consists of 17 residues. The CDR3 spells CASSQGGGGYSNQPQHF. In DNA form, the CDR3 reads TGTGCCAGCAGCCAGGGCGGGGGAGGGTATAGCAATCAGCCCCAGCATTTT.

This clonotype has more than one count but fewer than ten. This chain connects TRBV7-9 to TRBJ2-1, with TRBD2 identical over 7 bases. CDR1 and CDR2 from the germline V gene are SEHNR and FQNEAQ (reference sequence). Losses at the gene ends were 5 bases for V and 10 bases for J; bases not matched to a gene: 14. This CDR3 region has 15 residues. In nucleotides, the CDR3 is TGTGCCAGCAGCCCAAAGGGGCTAGCGGCCTGGGAGCAGTTCTTC. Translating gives CASSPKGLAAWEQFF.

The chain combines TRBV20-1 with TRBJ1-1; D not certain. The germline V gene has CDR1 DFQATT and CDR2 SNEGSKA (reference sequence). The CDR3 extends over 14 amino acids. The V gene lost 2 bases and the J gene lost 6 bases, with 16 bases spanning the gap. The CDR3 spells CSARSRGLVAEAFF. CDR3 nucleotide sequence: TGCAGTGCTAGATCCCGAGGGCTAGTGGCTGAAGCTTTCTTT.

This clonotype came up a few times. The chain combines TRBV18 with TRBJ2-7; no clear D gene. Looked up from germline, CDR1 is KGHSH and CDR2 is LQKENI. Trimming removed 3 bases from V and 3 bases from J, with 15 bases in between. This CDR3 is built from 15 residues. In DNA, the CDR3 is TGTGCCAGCTCACCCGACTTAGCCTCTCTCTACGAGCAGTACTTC. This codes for CASSPDLASLYEQYF. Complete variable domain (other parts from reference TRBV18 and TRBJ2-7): NAGVMQNPRHLVRRRGQEARLRCSPMKGHSHVYWYRQLPEEGLKFMVYLQKENIIDESGMPKERFSAEFPKEGPSILRIQQVVRGDSAAYFCASSPDLASLYEQYFGPGTRLTVT.

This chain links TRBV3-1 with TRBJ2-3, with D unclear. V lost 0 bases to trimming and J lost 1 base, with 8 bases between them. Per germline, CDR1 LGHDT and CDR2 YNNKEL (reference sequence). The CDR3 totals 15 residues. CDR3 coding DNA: TGTGCCAGCAGCCAAGATGGCAGGCGCACAGATACGCAGTATTTT. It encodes CASSQDGRRTDTQYF.

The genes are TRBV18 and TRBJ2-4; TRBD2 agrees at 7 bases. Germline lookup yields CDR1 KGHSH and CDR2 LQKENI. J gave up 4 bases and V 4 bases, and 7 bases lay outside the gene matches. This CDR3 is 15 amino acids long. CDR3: CASSLGLVEKNIQYF. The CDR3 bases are TGTGCCAGCTCACTAGGACTAGTCGAAAAAAACATTCAGTACTTC.

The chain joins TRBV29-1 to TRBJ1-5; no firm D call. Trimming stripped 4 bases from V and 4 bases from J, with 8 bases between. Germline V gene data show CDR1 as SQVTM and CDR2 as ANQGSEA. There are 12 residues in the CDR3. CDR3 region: CSVANRNQPQHF. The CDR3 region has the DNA TGCAGCGTTGCGAACAGAAATCAGCCCCAGCATTTT.

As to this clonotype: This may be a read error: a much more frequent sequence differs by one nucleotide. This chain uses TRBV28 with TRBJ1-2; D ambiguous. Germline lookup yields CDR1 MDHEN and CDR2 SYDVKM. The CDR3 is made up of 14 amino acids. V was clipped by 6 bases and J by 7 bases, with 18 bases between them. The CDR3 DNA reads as TGTGCCAGCAGGTTGATGTGGGTGCAAGGTGGCTACACCTTC. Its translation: CASRLMWVQGGYTF.

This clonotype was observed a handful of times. The CDR3 coding sequence is TGTGCCAGCAGCTCCGGAGCGGGGCCCCAAGAGACCCAGTACTTC. Its translation is CASSSGAGPQETQYF. The gene calls are TRBV5-5 and TRBJ2-5, with 7 bases aligning to TRBD2. Germline values: CDR1 SGHKS, CDR2 YYEKEE (reference sequence). The V gene end was trimmed by 3 bases and the J gene end by 1 base; junction bases not matched to a gene: 6. The CDR3 extends over 15 amino acids. The complete variable domain, with remaining parts taken from reference TRBV5-5 and TRBJ2-5, reads DAGVTQSPTHLIKTRGQQVTLRCSPISGHKSVSWYQQVLGQGPQFIFQYYEKEERGRGNFPDRFSARQFPNYSSELNVNALLLGDSALYLCASSSGAGPQETQYFGPGTRLLVL.

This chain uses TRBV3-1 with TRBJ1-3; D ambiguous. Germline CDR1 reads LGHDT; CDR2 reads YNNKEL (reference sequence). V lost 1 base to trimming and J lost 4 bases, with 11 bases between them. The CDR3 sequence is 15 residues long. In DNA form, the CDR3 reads TGTGCCAGCAGCCAAGGGTGGATATCCGGAAACACCATATATTTT. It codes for CASSQGWISGNTIYF.